What follows are 18 T cell receptor beta chains derived from one specimen sequenced in a study of OX40 agonist ivuxolimab in advanced cancers. This table comes from immunoSEQ multiplex PCR, and its TCRdb copy is limited to in-frame clones, with some not included. The sample shows approximately 66,000 clones, about 87% of them seen only once. This material consisted of CD4+ or CD8+ T cells sorted from blood, taken in a trial of the OX40 agonist ivuxolimab. The receptor set was obtained from an adult with an advanced solid tumor such as melanoma, head and neck, liver or kidney cancer.

This clone was counted between two and nine times. J is TRBJ1-2 and V is TRBV27; D is unclear. Per the germline V gene, CDR1 is MNHEY and CDR2 is SMNVEV (reference sequence). This CDR3 has 11 residues. V gave up 5 bases and J gave up 5 bases, with 6 bases separating them. CDR3 loop: CASSGRYGYTF. CDR3 coding DNA: TGTGCCAGCAGTGGAAGGTATGGCTACACCTTC.

J is TRBJ1-2 and V is TRBV7-9; 7 bases line up with TRBD1. V trimming: 2 bases; J trimming: 6 bases; junction bases outside the gene matches: 9. CDR1 and CDR2 (germline): SEHNR, FQNEAQ (reference sequence). The CDR3 extends over 15 amino acids. This chain's CDR3 is CASSLNTGEGNGYTF. The CDR3 region has the DNA TGTGCCAGCAGCTTAAATACAGGGGAGGGGAATGGCTACACCTTC.

This chain uses TRBV5-1 with TRBJ2-5, with D perhaps TRBD2 (5 bases). CDR1 and CDR2 from the germline V gene are SGHRS and YFSETQ. Trimming cost V 3 bases and J 0 bases, with 9 bases left between them. The CDR3 totals 14 residues. CDR3 bases: TGCGCCAGCAGCTCAGCCGGGAACCAAGAGACCCAGTACTTC. Protein sequence: CASSSAGNQETQYF.

This chain connects TRBV4-1 to TRBJ1-2; D possibly corresponds to TRBD1 (6 bases). CDR1 and CDR2 from the germline V gene are MGHRA and YSYEKL. The V end lost 3 bases, the J end lost 8 bases, and 22 bases lay between the germline ends. The CDR3 is made up of 16 amino acids. CDR3 region: CASSHLGQPNRSGYTF. CDR3 DNA sequence: TGCGCCAGCAGCCACCTAGGACAGCCCAACAGGTCAGGCTACACCTTC.

The J gene is TRBJ1-6, the V gene TRBV11-2; 9 bases are shared with TRBD1. J gave up 6 bases and V 4 bases, and 7 bases lay outside the gene matches. The CDR3 runs 16 residues. Germline V gives CDR1 SGHAT, CDR2 FQNNGV. CDR3 region: CASSSWDRARNSPLHF. The CDR3 coding sequence is TGTGCCAGCAGCTCCTGGGACAGGGCTCGTAATTCACCCCTCCACTTT.

The chain employs TRBV5-1 and TRBJ1-5; TRBD1 aligns across 7 bases. The length of the CDR3 is 14 residues. The germline V gene encodes CDR1 SGHRS and CDR2 YFSETQ. The V segment lost 4 bases and the J segment 7 bases; nucleotides outside the gene matches: 8. The DNA for the CDR3 is TGCGCCAGCAGCCCGACAGGGCTAGGGCAGCCCCAGCATTTT. It translates to CASSPTGLGQPQHF.

The rearrangement uses TRBV7-9 and TRBJ1-4; TRBD1 is a possible D gene (5 bases). Germline values: CDR1 SEHNR, CDR2 FQNEAQ (reference sequence). The CDR3 sequence is 15 residues long. V was pared by 3 bases and J by 6 bases, with 14 bases between. As DNA, the CDR3 is TGTGCCAGCAGCTTCAGCGGGGGAGAGGATGAAAAACTGTTTTTT. Amino acid sequence: CASSFSGGEDEKLFF.

The chain recombines TRBV7-8 with TRBJ1-5, with 8 bases identical to TRBD1. The V gene's germline CDR1 is SGHVS and CDR2 FQNEAQ. The CDR3 contains 14 residues. V was pared by 5 bases and J by 7 bases, with 7 bases of the junction left unmatched. In DNA, the CDR3 is TGTGCCAGCAGCCCGGACAGGGCCAGGCAGCCCCAGCATTTT. Its protein product is CASSPDRARQPQHF.

The chain joins TRBV19 to TRBJ2-5; D might be TRBD2 (5 bases). V gave up 2 bases and J gave up 1 base, with 11 bases separating them. Germline-derived CDR1 and CDR2 are LNHDA and SQIVND (reference sequence). The CDR3 consists of 15 residues. CDR3 sequence reads: CASSIQTGFQETQYF. The CDR3 nucleotides are TGTGCCAGTAGTATACAAACGGGGTTCCAAGAGACCCAGTACTTC.

The chain links TRBV28 to TRBJ1-2, with 8 bases matching TRBD1. Germline assignment: CDR1 MDHEN and CDR2 SYDVKM. With 8 bases clipped from V and 6 bases from J, the junction kept 11 bases outside the gene matches. This CDR3 is built from 14 residues. CDR3 sequence: CASGGPGQVDGYTF. As DNA, the CDR3 is TGTGCCAGCGGGGGACCGGGACAGGTGGATGGCTACACCTTC.

This sequence joins TRBV18 and TRBJ1-5, with unresolved D. The germline gives CDR1 KGHSH, CDR2 LQKENI. V gave up 3 bases and J gave up 0 bases, with 6 bases separating them. CDR3 length equals 14 residues. In DNA form, the CDR3 reads TGTGCCAGCTCACCGGCCAATAGCAATCAGCCCCAGCATTTT. Protein sequence: CASSPANSNQPQHF.

The V call is TRBV10-1, the J call TRBJ2-5, with 8 bases aligning to TRBD1. Germline trimming cut 5 bases from V and 1 base from J; bases unmatched to any gene: 6. Germline V CDR1 and CDR2: WNHNN, SYGVQD (reference sequence). The CDR3 runs 15 residues. The CDR3 protein is CASSQRQGSQETQYF. The CDR3 DNA sequence: TGCGCCAGCAGTCAGCGACAGGGGTCCCAAGAGACCCAGTACTTC.

The V gene is TRBV14, the J gene TRBJ2-7, with TRBD1 matching over 8 bases. The CDR3 has 14 residues. V lost 2 bases, J lost 5 bases, and 5 bases stayed unmatched. Germline loops: CDR1 SGHDN, CDR2 FVKESK. CDR3 amino acids: CASSQRQGNDEQYF. The CDR3 region has the DNA TGTGCCAGCAGCCAAAGACAGGGGAATGACGAGCAGTACTTC. Combining the CDR3 with reference TRBV14 and TRBJ2-7 gives the whole variable domain EAGVTQFPSHSVIEKGQTVTLRCDPISGHDNLYWYRRVMGKEIKFLLHFVKESKQDESGMPNNRFLAERTGGTYSTLKVQPAELEDSGVYFCASSQRQGNDEQYFGPGTRLTVT.

CDR3 nucleotide sequence: TGTGCCAGCGGGGCCAACTCCTACGAGCAGTACTTC. This encodes CASGANSYEQYF. This chain uses TRBV6-5 with TRBJ2-7, with a possible D match to TRBD1 (5 bases). The CDR3 is 12 residues long. Germline V lookup: CDR1 MNHEY, CDR2 SVGAGI. V shed 8 bases and J shed 0 bases, with 8 bases lying between them.

The chain links TRBV6-4 to TRBJ2-2; 10 bases align to TRBD2. Germline assignment: CDR1 MRHNA and CDR2 SNTAGT. The CDR3 totals 17 residues. V shed 4 bases and J 1 base; nucleotides not matched to a gene: 6. CDR3 nucleotide sequence: TGTGCCAGCAGTGCCCGCCTAGCGGGGGAGAACACCGGGGAGCTGTTTTTT. As protein: CASSARLAGENTGELFF.

This chain links TRBV5-6 with TRBJ2-5, with D possibly being TRBD1 (5 bases). The length of the CDR3 is 17 residues. V lost 1 base and J lost 0, with 16 bases in between. Germline values: CDR1 SGHDT, CDR2 YYEEEE. Here the CDR3 DNA reads TGTGCCAGCAGCTTGATAGGACACCAGGCATACCAAGAGACCCAGTACTTC. Translated, it gives CASSLIGHQAYQETQYF.

V usage is TRBV30 and J usage is TRBJ1-5, with no clear D. The CDR3 contains 15 residues. Trimming took off 0 bases at V and 4 bases at J, with 13 bases between the two ends. Germline V lookup: CDR1 GTSNPN, CDR2 SVGIG (reference sequence). CDR3 in amino acids: CAWSVGFLRNQPQHF. CDR3 nucleotides: TGTGCCTGGAGTGTTGGGTTCCTTCGTAATCAGCCCCAGCATTTT.

This clone was observed a few times. The V call is TRBV19, the J call TRBJ2-2; TRBD1 agrees at 7 bases. This CDR3 is built from 13 residues. Germline V CDR1 and CDR2: LNHDA, SQIVND (reference sequence). The junction had 2 bases not matched to a gene; V was cut back by 8 bases and J by 2 bases. The CDR3 loop reads CASRTGNTGELFF. CDR3 bases: TGTGCCAGTCGGACAGGAAACACCGGGGAGCTGTTTTTT.